The 16 T cell receptor beta chains listed next were all sequenced from one sample in a study of Graves' ophthalmopathy and Graves' hyperthyroidism. RNA transcripts were the source from which TCR beta CDR3 regions were amplified. RT-PCR was first run with HTBI primers, then multiplex PCR in a second round. TCRdb re-analysed the multiplex PCR reads in MiXCR, keeping a single row per CDR3 protein. Of about 210,000 distinct CDR3 sequences listed, over 25% are singletons. The sequencing input was peripheral blood. These receptors were obtained from a man aged 50 to 59 with Graves' ophthalmopathy.

This clonotype was observed many times. The rearrangement uses TRBV6-1 and TRBJ2-7; 9 bases are shared with TRBD1. This CDR3 is built from 14 residues. Germline CDR1 and CDR2: MNHNS and SASEGT. The V and J ends lost 5 bases and 5 bases, in that order; junction bases with no gene match: 7. In DNA, the CDR3 is TGTGCCAGCAGTATGGGGACAGGGTCCGACGAGCAGTACTTC. This gives the protein CASSMGTGSDEQYF.

The rearrangement joins TRBV29-1 to TRBJ2-7; tentatively, D is TRBD2 (7 bases). The germline V and J ends were trimmed by 2 bases and 0 bases, with 14 bases remaining between them. There are 15 residues in the CDR3. Germline CDR1 reads SQVTM; CDR2 reads ANQGSEA. The CDR3 here is CSVELGGAGSYEQYF. The CDR3 nucleotides read TGCAGCGTTGAATTGGGGGGGGCAGGCTCCTACGAGCAGTACTTC.

The chain joins TRBV19 to TRBJ1-1; D is unclear. The CDR3 spans 16 residues. V was clipped by 3 bases and J by 0 bases, with 14 bases between them. In germline, CDR1 is LNHDA, CDR2 SQIVND (reference sequence). The DNA for the CDR3 is TGTGCCAGTAGTATCGGGTGGGGAGCTTTGAACACTGAAGCTTTCTTT. Its protein is CASSIGWGALNTEAFF.

This clonotype occurred many times. V gene TRBV7-8 combines with J gene TRBJ2-2; D is uncertain. The CDR3 has 14 amino acids. V was pared by 1 base and J by 4 bases, with 7 bases between. Germline V lookup: CDR1 SGHVS, CDR2 FQNEAQ. CDR3 sequence reads: CASSLELITGELFF. The CDR3 DNA is TGTGCCAGCAGCTTAGAGCTCATCACCGGGGAGCTGTTTTTT.

This clonotype has a count of ten or more. This rearrangement joins TRBV6-2 or TRBV6-3 to TRBJ2-4; unclear D gene. The CDR3 has 16 residues. CDR1 and CDR2 from the germline V gene are MNHEY and SVGEGT. Trimming stripped 2 bases from V and 0 bases from J, with 11 bases between. This CDR3 is CASSYDTKLAKNIQYF. In nucleotides, the CDR3 is TGTGCCAGCAGTTACGACACAAAACTAGCCAAAAACATTCAGTACTTC.

The chain joins TRBV20-1 to TRBJ1-6; 12 bases are a match to TRBD1. V lost 1 base, J lost 10 bases, and 2 bases stayed unmatched. The germline V gene encodes CDR1 DFQATT and CDR2 SNEGSKA (reference sequence). The CDR3 covers 14 residues. The CDR3 nucleotides read TGCAGTGCTAGAGTGGGGACAGGGGGCTCACCCCTCCACTTT. Translated: CSARVGTGGSPLHF.

There are many counts of this clonotype. J is TRBJ2-5 and V is TRBV6-1, with 9 bases matching TRBD1. CDR1 is MNHNS, CDR2 SASEGT, per germline. V shed 6 bases and J 5 bases; nucleotides not matched to a gene: 4. This CDR3 comprises 13 residues. The CDR3 nucleotides read TGTGCCAGCAGGAAGACAGGGGGGGAGACCCAGTACTTC. Protein product: CASRKTGGETQYF.

The gene calls are TRBV28 and TRBJ1-5; perhaps TRBD1 as D (5 bases). Trimming took off 10 bases at V and 2 bases at J, with 9 bases between the two ends. The CDR3 runs 12 residues. Germline CDR1 MDHEN, CDR2 SYDVKM. The CDR3, as DNA: TGTGCCACTACAGGAGGCAATCAGCCCCAGCATTTT. Translation gives CATTGGNQPQHF.

This clonotype was recorded at least ten times. This rearrangement joins TRBV19 to TRBJ1-2, with 8 nucleotides matching TRBD1. The CDR3 extends over 14 amino acids. V lost 3 bases and J lost 7; bases outside the gene matches: 7. The V gene's germline CDR1 is LNHDA and CDR2 SQIVND (reference sequence). The CDR3: CASSIHPGQGGYTF. Here the CDR3 DNA reads TGTGCCAGTAGTATCCACCCCGGACAGGGTGGCTACACCTTC. The full variable domain, rest sourced from reference TRBV19 and TRBJ1-2, is DGGITQSPKYLFRKEGQNVTLSCEQNLNHDAMYWYRQDPGQGLRLIYYSQIVNDFQKGDIAEGYSVSREKKESFPLTVTSAQKNPTAFYLCASSIHPGQGGYTFGSGTRLTVV.

This clonotype was seen ten or more times. The chain recombines TRBV7-9 with TRBJ1-1; 9 bases fit TRBD1. Germline V CDR1 and CDR2: SEHNR, FQNEAQ (reference sequence). This CDR3 has 15 residues. The V segment lost 3 bases and the J segment 1 base; nucleotides outside the gene matches: 3. The DNA for the CDR3 is TGTGCCAGCAGCTTGGAGACAGGGGGGAACACTGAAGCTTTCTTT. Its protein product is CASSLETGGNTEAFF.

This clonotype was counted at least ten times. The chain recombines TRBV25-1 with TRBJ2-7, with unresolved D. Trimming removed 6 bases at V and 4 bases at J, with 13 bases between. The CDR3 length is 13 residues. Germline V lookup: CDR1 MGHDK, CDR2 SYGVNS. The CDR3 reads CASRARMGYEQYF. The DNA of the CDR3 is TGTGCCAGCAGGGCAAGGATGGGGTACGAGCAGTACTTC.

The gene calls are TRBV29-1 and TRBJ1-2; D is undetermined. CDR1 is SQVTM and CDR2 is ANQGSEA in the germline V gene. The V gene lost 6 bases and the J gene lost 7 bases, with 12 bases spanning the gap. The CDR3 length is 11 residues. CDR3 loop: CSVTADGGYTF. The CDR3 nucleotides are TGCAGCGTCACCGCAGACGGTGGCTACACCTTC.

V and J are TRBV26 and TRBJ1-5; TRBD1 was called by the table and not checked on the DNA. TRBV26 is a documented pseudogene. CDR3 length equals 15 residues. CDR3 amino acids: CASSSAGGWNQPQHF. CDR3 sequence (DNA): TGTGCCAGCAGCTCCGCCGGGGGCTGGAATCAGCCCCAGCATTTT.

The gene calls are TRBV12-3 or TRBV12-4 and TRBJ2-2; 7 nucleotides line up with TRBD1. The junction had 3 bases not matched to a gene; V was cut back by 1 base and J by 4 bases. CDR3 length equals 15 residues. The CDR3 DNA reads as TGTGCCAGCAGTTTAGTAGGGGGCCTCACCGGGGAGCTGTTTTTT. This sequence encodes CASSLVGGLTGELFF.

The chain joins TRBV12-3 or TRBV12-4 to TRBJ1-1, with D hard to call. The CDR3 extends over 12 amino acids. The V gene lost 5 bases and the J gene lost 7 bases, with 11 bases spanning the gap. CDR3 residues: CASSLQDVEAFF. As DNA, the CDR3 is TGTGCCAGCAGTCTCCAGGACGTTGAAGCTTTCTTT.

This clonotype was counted at least ten times. The chain joins TRBV7-9 to TRBJ1-1; maybe TRBD1 (5 bases). Deletions cut 4 bases from V and 1 base from J, with 13 bases between. This CDR3 spans 15 amino acids. Germline V gives CDR1 SEHNR, CDR2 FQNEAQ (reference sequence). The CDR3 reads CASSSTNDRNTEAFF. The CDR3 DNA is TGTGCCAGCAGCTCGACCAACGACAGGAACACTGAAGCTTTCTTT.